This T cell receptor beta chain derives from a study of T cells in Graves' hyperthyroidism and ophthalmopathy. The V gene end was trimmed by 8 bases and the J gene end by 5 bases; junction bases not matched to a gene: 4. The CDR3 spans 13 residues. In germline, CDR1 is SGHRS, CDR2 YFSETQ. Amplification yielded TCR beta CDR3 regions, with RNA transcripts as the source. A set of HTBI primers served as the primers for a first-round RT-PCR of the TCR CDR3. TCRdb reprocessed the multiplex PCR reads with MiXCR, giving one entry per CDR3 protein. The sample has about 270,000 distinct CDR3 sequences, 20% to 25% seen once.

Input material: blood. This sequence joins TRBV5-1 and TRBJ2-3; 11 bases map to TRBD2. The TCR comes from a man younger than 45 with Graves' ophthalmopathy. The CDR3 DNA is TGCGCCAGTTCTAGCGGGAGGTTAGATACGCAGTATTTT. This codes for CASSSGRLDTQYF.